This T cell receptor beta chain was captured by sequencing in a study of molecular identifiers for immune sequencing clone quantification. Study-level information: Naive CD8 cell RNA, from roughly 20,000 or 100,000 cells, was split five ways in replicates, with four sequenced.

The CDR3 covers 16 residues. CDR1 is DFQATT and CDR2 is SNEGSKA in the germline V gene (reference sequence). One entry per CDR3 protein results from TCRdb running MiXCR on the PCR reads. Among about 510,000 distinct CDR3 sequences listed, roughly 23% were seen once. The study's findings and limits: Clones above 20 RNA copies contained over 99% of effector molecules but under 1% of naive ones.

Investigators produced naive CD8 libraries from 20,000 to 1,000,000 sorted cells, drawing on 10%, 30% or 50% RNA. CD8+CD4-CCR7+CD45RA+ cells were sorted as naive CD8 T cells. About this clonotype itself: Its antigen is still unknown. Just one base apart from a much larger clone, this may be a read error.

This clonotype originated in a human donor in good health. Some libraries in this study had Jurkat cell RNA spiked in. The chain recombines TRBV20-1 with TRBJ2-7; D may be TRBD1 (7 bases). Sequenced: naive CD8+ T cells from blood, with Jurkat cell RNA spiked in. The subset was: FACS-sorted CD8+CD4-CCR7+CD45RA+ naive T cells. CDR3 loop: CSARDFQGEASYEQHF. CDR3 DNA: TGCAGTGCTAGAGATTTTCAGGGGGAGGCCTCCTACGAGCAGCACTTC.